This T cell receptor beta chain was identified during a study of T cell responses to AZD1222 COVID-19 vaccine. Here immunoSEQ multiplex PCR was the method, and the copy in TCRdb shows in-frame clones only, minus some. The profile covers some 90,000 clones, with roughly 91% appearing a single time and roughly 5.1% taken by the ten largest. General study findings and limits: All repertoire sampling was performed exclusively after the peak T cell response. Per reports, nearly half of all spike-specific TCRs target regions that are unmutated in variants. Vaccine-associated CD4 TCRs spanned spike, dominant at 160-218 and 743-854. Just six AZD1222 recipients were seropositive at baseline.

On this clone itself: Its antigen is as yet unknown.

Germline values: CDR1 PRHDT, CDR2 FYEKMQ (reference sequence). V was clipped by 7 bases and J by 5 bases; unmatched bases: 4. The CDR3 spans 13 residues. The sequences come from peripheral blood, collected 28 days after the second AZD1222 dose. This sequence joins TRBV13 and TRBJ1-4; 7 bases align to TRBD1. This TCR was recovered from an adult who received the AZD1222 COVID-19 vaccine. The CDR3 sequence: CASTTQGNEKLFF. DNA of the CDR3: TGTGCCAGCACCACACAGGGGAATGAAAAACTGTTTTTT.